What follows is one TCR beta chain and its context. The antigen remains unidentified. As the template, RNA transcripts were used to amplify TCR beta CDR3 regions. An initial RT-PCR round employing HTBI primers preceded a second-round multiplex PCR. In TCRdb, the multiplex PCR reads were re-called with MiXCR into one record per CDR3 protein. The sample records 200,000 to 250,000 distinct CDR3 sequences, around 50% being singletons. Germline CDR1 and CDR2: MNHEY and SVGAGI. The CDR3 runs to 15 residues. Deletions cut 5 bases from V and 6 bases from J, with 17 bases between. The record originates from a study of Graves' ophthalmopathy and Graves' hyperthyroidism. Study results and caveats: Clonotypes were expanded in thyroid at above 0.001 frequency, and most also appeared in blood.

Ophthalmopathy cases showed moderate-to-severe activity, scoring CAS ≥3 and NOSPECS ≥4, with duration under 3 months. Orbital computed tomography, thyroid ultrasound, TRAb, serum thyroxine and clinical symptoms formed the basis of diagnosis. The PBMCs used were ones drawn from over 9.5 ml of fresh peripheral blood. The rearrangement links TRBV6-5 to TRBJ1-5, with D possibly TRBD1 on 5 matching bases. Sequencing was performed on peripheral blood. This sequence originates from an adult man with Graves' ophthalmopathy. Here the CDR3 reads CASSEPPGFGQPQHF. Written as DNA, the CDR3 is TGTGCCAGCAGTGAACCTCCAGGGTTTGGTCAGCCCCAGCATTTT.